This TCR beta chain was retrieved from a study of T cell responses to AZD1222 COVID-19 vaccine. Points from the study as a whole: Most donors were white British and more were female, and clonal diversity was possibly underestimated.

A note on this clone: What it recognizes is unknown. Compared with germline, one end of the junction differs, possibly owing to a read error.

Only in-frame clones appear in the TCRdb table, and some are missing; sequencing was by immunoSEQ multiplex PCR. The data contain roughly 80,000 clones, 92% of them singletons. The sequencing here drew on peripheral blood, taken on day 0 of AZD1222 vaccination. This clonotype was obtained from an adult in good health.

CDR3 sequence: CASRFALNTGELFF. The CDR3 region has the DNA TGTGCCAGCCGTTTCGCTTTGAACACCGGGGAGCTGTTTTTT. The chain recombines TRBV27 with TRBJ2-2, with D unresolved. The CDR3 has 14 residues. Germline V gives CDR1 MNHEY, CDR2 SMNVEV (reference sequence).